This is a list of T cell receptor beta chains from one sample in a study of memory CD4+ T cells and cytomegalovirus serostatus. The method was immunoSEQ multiplex PCR; TCRdb's version includes in-frame clones alone and lacks a portion of them. There are approximately 44,000 clones in the sample; 75% to 85% occur only once, and roughly 6.5% lies in the top ten. Sample: memory CD4+ T cells from blood. Receptors originate from an adult in good health and CMV-seronegative. Each CDR3 is given with its conserved first and last residue. A D gene is named only where the DNA matches it firmly. Clone sizes are given selectively: once, few, many, or a class where the clone is expanded.

length: 15; size: -; V: TRBV6-6; D: -; J: TRBJ1-1; DNA: TGTGCCAGCAGCCCCGCGGGGGCGCGTTACACTGAAGCTTTCTTT; CDR3: CASSPAGARYTEAFF
length: 16; size: few; V: TRBV5-4; D: TRBD2; J: TRBJ2-2; DNA: TGTGCCAGCTGCCCAATACTAGCGGGGGACACCGGGGAGCTGTTTTTT; CDR3: CASCPILAGDTGELFF
length: 16; size: -; V: TRBV7-9; D: TRBD2; J: TRBJ2-5; DNA: TGTGCCAGCAGCTTAGCAGGGACTAGGCTGAAAGAGACCCAGTACTTC; CDR3: CASSLAGTRLKETQYF
length: 18; size: once; V: TRBV5-6; D: TRBD1; J: TRBJ1-6; DNA: TGTGCCAGCAGCCTATACCGACAGGGGAGCTCCTATAATTCACCCCTCCACTTT; CDR3: CASSLYRQGSSYNSPLHF
length: 13; size: few; V: TRBV10-3; D: -; J: TRBJ1-2; DNA: TGTGCCATCAGTGGCGGCAGGAACTATGGCTACACCTTC; CDR3: CAISGGRNYGYTF
length: 16; size: -; V: TRBV6-6; D: -; J: TRBJ2-7; DNA: TGTGCCAGCACTCAACTAAACGGTGGCAGGGCCTACGAGCAGTACTTC; CDR3: CASTQLNGGRAYEQYF
length: 15; size: few; V: TRBV19; D: -; J: TRBJ2-1; DNA: TGTGCCAGTAGTATCCGGGACCGAGACTACAATGAGCAGTTCTTC; CDR3: CASSIRDRDYNEQFF
length: 13; size: -; V: TRBV28; D: -; J: TRBJ1-2; DNA: TGTGCCAGCCGGATTACGGGGAGCTATGGCTACACCTTC; CDR3: CASRITGSYGYTF
length: 14; size: -; V: TRBV28; D: -; J: TRBJ1-5; DNA: TGTGCCAGCACTCCCAGAAAGTTGAATCAGCCCCAGCATTTT; CDR3: CASTPRKLNQPQHF
length: 14; size: few; V: TRBV13; D: -; J: TRBJ2-7; DNA: TGTGCCAGCAGCCCCTCGACAGGTTCCTACGAGCAGTACTTC; CDR3: CASSPSTGSYEQYF